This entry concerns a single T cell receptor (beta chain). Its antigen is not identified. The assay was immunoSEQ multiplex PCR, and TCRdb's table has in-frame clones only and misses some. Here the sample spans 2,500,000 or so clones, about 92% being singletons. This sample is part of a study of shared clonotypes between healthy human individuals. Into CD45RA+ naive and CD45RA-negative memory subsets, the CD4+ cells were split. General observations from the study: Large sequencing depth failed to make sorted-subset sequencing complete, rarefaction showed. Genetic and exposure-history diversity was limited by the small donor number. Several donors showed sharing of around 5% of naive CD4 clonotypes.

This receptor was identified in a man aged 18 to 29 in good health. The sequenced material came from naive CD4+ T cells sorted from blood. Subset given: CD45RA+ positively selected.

CDR3 in amino acids: CASSYTGSNNEQFF. The DNA for the CDR3 is TGTGCCAGCAGCTACACAGGGTCGAACAATGAGCAGTTCTTC. The chain carries TRBV7-9 and TRBJ2-1; possible D gene TRBD1, 6 bases. The CDR3 is 14 amino acids. The germline V gene encodes CDR1 SEHNR and CDR2 FQNEAQ (reference sequence). V dropped 4 bases and J dropped 5 bases, with 12 bases sitting between them.